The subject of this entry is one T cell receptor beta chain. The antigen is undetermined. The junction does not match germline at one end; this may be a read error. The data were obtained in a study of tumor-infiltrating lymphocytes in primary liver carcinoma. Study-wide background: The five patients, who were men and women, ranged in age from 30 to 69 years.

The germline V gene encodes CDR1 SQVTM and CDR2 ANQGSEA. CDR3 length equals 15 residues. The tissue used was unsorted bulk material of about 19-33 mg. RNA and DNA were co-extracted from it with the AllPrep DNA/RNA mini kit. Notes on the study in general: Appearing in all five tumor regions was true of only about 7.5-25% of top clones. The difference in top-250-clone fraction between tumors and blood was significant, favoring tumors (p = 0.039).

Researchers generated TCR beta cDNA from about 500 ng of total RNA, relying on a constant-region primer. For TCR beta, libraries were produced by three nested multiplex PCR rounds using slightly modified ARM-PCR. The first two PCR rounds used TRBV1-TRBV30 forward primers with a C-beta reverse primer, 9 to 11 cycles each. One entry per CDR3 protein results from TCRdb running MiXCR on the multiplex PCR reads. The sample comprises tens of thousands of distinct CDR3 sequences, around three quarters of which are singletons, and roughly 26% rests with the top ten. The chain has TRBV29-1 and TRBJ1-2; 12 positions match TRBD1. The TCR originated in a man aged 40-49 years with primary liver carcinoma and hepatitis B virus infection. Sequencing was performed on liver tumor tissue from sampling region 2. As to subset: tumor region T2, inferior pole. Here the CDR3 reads CSVPGTGGAAYDYIF. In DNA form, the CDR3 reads TGCAGCGTACCCGGGACAGGGGGCGCTGCCTATGACTACATCTTC.